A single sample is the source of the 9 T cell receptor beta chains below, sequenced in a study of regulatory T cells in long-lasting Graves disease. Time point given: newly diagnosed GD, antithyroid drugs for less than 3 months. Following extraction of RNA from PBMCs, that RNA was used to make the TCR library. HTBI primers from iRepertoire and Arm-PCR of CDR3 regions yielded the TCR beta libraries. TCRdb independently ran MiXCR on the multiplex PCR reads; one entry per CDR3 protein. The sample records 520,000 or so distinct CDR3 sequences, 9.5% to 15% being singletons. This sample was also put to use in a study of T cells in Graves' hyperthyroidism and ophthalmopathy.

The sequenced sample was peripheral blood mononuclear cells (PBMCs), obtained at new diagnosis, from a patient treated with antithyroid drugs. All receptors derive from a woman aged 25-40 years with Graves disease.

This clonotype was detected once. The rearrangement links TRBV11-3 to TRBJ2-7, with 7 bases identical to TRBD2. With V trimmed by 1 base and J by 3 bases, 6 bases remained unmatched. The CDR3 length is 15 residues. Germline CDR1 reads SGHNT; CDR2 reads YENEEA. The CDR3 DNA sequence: TGTGCCAGCAGCTTAGTTGGGGGGGTGAACTACGAGCAGTACTTC. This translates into CASSLVGGVNYEQYF.

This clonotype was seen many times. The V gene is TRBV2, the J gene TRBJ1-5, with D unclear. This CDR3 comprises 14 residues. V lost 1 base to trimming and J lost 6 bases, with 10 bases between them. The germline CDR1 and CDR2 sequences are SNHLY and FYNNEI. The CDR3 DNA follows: TGTGCCAGCAGTGAAGTCGGCATCGGTCAGCCCCAGCATTTT. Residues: CASSEVGIGQPQHF.

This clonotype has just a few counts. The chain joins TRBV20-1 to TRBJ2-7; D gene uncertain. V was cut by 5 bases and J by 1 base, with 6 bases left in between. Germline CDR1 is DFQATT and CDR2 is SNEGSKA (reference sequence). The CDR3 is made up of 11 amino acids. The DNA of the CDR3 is TGCAGTGCTGGCCCATCCTACGAGCAGTACTTC. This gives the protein CSAGPSYEQYF.

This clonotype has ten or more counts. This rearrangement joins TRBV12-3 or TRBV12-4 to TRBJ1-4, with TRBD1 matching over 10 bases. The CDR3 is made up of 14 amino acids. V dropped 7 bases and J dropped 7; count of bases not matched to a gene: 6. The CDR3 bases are TGTGCCAGCACCCCGACAGGGGGCCGTGAAAAACTGTTTTTT. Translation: CASTPTGGREKLFF.

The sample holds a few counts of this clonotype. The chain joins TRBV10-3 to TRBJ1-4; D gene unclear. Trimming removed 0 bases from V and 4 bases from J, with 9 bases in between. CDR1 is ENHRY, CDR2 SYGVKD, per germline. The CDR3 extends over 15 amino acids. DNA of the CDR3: TGTGCCATCAGTGAGTCCGAACGGCTTAATGAAAAACTGTTTTTT. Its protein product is CAISESERLNEKLFF.

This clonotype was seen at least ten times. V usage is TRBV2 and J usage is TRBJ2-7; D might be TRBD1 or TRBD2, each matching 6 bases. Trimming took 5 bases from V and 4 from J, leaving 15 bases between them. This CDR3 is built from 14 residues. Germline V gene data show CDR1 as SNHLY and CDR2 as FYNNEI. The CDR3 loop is CASSTAGQGYEQYF. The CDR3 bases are TGTGCCAGCAGTACGGCGGGACAAGGGTACGAGCAGTACTTC.

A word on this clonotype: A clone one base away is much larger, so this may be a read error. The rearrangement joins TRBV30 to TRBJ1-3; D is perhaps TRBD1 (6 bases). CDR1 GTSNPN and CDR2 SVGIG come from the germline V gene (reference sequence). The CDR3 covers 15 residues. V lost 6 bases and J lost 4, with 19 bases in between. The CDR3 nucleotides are TGTGCCTGTACCATCGACAGGCGAGAAGGAAACACCATATATTTT. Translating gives CACTIDRREGNTIYF.

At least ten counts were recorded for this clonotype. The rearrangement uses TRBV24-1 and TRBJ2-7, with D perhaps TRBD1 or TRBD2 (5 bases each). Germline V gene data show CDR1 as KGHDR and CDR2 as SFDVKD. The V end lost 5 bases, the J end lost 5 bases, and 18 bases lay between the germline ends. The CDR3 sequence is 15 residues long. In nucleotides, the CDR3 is TGTGCCACCAGTGGGGTCCGGGACCCACCACACGAGCAGTACTTC. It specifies CATSGVRDPPHEQYF.

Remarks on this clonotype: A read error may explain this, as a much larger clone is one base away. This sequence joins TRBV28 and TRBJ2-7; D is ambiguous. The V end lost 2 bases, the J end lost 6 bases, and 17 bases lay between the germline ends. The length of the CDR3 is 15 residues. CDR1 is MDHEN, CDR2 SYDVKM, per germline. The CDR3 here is CASSLVQPITCEQYF. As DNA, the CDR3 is TGTGCCAGCAGTTTAGTACAGCCTATCACCTGCGAGCAGTACTTC.